These 29 T cell receptor beta chains originate from one sample sequenced in a study of metastatic and nonmetastatic thyroid tumors. TCRdb re-clonotyped the PCR reads through MiXCR. This sample has about 16,000 clones, with almost 35% found just once. Nobody among the patients had been given any treatment before thyroid surgery. Sequencing was done on a sample of tumor tissue. The origin of the receptors is a female donor with papillary thyroid cancer or a benign thyroid nodule (not recorded which). Some clones in this sample may be carry-over from other donors' samples.

This clone was seen more than once but under ten times. This CDR3 is CASRELAGIGELFF. The CDR3 bases are TGTGCCAGCAGGGAACTAGCGGGAATCGGGGAGCTGTTTTTT. The rearrangement links TRBV27 to TRBJ2-2; 10 positions agree with TRBD2. Trimming removed 6 bases from V and 7 bases from J; junction bases left unmatched: 5. The germline V gene has CDR1 MNHEY and CDR2 SMNVEV (reference sequence). The CDR3 contains 14 residues.

This rearrangement joins TRBV20-1 to TRBJ2-3; 8 bases fit TRBD2. This CDR3 region has 15 residues. V shed 3 bases, J shed 0 bases, and the junction held 5 bases outside the gene matches. Germline values: CDR1 DFQATT, CDR2 SNEGSKA (reference sequence). The CDR3 reads CSASRVAGSTDTQYF. The CDR3 DNA reads as TGCAGTGCTAGTCGAGTAGCGGGGAGCACAGATACGCAGTATTTT.

This chain uses TRBV20-1 with TRBJ2-7; 8 bases are a match to TRBD1. The V and J ends lost 1 base and 6 bases, in that order; junction bases with no gene match: 8. The germline gives CDR1 DFQATT, CDR2 SNEGSKA (reference sequence). The CDR3 runs 14 residues. The CDR3 DNA sequence: TGCAGTGCTAGAGTGGGACAGGACTTTGGCGAGCAGTACTTC. Translating gives CSARVGQDFGEQYF.

There are many counts of this clone. The chain joins TRBV9 to TRBJ1-1, with a weak D call TRBD1 (5 bases). The V gene's germline CDR1 is SGDLS and CDR2 YYNGEE. V was clipped by 4 bases and J by 5 bases, with 15 bases between them. There are 14 residues in the CDR3. CDR3 bases: TGTGCCAGCAGCCCGGACACCCGGCGTACTGAAGCTTTCTTT. Its protein is CASSPDTRRTEAFF.

This clone occurred many times. The chain links TRBV4-2 to TRBJ1-6; perhaps TRBD1 as D (5 bases). This CDR3 spans 16 amino acids. Between the trimmed V and J ends, which lost 1 base and 6 bases, there was a span of 13 bases. Germline CDR1 LGHNA, CDR2 YNFKEQ. In nucleotides, the CDR3 is TGTGCCAGCAGCCAAGGGAGGGGCTCCCCTAATTCACCCCTCCACTTT. Protein product: CASSQGRGSPNSPLHF.

This clone was observed at least ten times. A single base separates this from a much larger clone, so it may be a read error. The rearrangement joins TRBV28 to TRBJ1-2; D is possibly TRBD1 (5 bases). The CDR3 is 12 amino acids. Germline V CDR1 and CDR2: MDHEN, SYDVKM. Trimming stripped 2 bases from V and 8 bases from J, with 9 bases between. CDR3 residues: CASSLRQPGYTF. Written as DNA, the CDR3 is TGTGCCAGCAGTTTAAGACAGCCGGGCTACACCTTC.

Within the sample, this clone is medium-sized (0.01 to 0.1%). The chain recombines TRBV7-3 with TRBJ2-3; TRBD2 matches at 7 bases. V shed 1 base and J 5 bases; nucleotides not matched to a gene: 3. CDR3 length: 14 amino acids. The V gene's germline CDR1 is SGHTA and CDR2 FQGTGA. CDR3 nucleotide sequence: TGTGCCAGCAGCTTAATGGGGGGGAAAGATACGCAGTATTTT. Its protein is CASSLMGGKDTQYF. Using reference TRBV7-3 and TRBJ2-3 for the parts outside the CDR3, the full variable domain is GAGVSQTPSNKVTEKGKYVELRCDPISGHTALYWYRQSLGQGPEFLIYFQGTGAADDSGLPNDRFFAVRPEGSVSTLKIQRTERGDSAVYLCASSLMGGKDTQYFGPGTRLTVL.

This clone was seen a few times. V is TRBV19 and J is TRBJ2-7, with TRBD1 identical over 7 bases. Losses at the gene ends were 8 bases for V and 4 bases for J; bases not matched to a gene: 8. Per the germline V gene, CDR1 is LNHDA and CDR2 is SQIVND (reference sequence). The CDR3 is made up of 13 amino acids. The CDR3 bases are TGTGCCAGTCGTGAGCAGGGGGTATACGAGCAGTACTTC. Protein product: CASREQGVYEQYF.

The chain couples TRBV20-1 to TRBJ2-7; 10 bases map to TRBD2. CDR3 length equals 14 residues. V shed 6 bases, J shed 0 bases, and the junction held 5 bases outside the gene matches. CDR1 DFQATT and CDR2 SNEGSKA come from the germline V gene (reference sequence). The CDR3 is CSARSGGDSYEQYF. The CDR3 DNA reads as TGCAGTGCGAGAAGCGGGGGGGACTCCTACGAGCAGTACTTC.

This clone has just a few counts. V and J are TRBV30 and TRBJ1-1; D remains unclear. Per germline, CDR1 GTSNPN and CDR2 SVGIG (reference sequence). V gave up 5 bases and J gave up 11 bases, with 18 bases separating them. This CDR3 has 12 amino acids. CDR3 bases: TGTGCCTGGGCCTACCTGGGATCTCGGGCTTTCTTT. Translation: CAWAYLGSRAFF.

At least ten counts were recorded for this clone. This chain connects TRBV6-1 to TRBJ2-3; 13 positions agree with TRBD2. The CDR3 has 16 residues. Trimming took 4 bases from V and 1 from J; bases not matched to a gene: 2. Per the germline V gene, CDR1 is MNHNS and CDR2 is SASEGT. CDR3 loop: CASSGTSGGGTDTQYF. CDR3 in DNA: TGTGCCAGCAGTGGTACTAGCGGGGGGGGCACAGATACGCAGTATTTT.

The chain couples TRBV20-1 to TRBJ2-1; D possibly corresponds to TRBD2 (7 bases). This CDR3 spans 15 amino acids. V was pared by 6 bases and J by 0 bases, with 15 bases between. Germline CDR1 reads DFQATT; CDR2 reads SNEGSKA (reference sequence). Here the CDR3 DNA reads TGCAGTGCGGACAGCGGGACAAGCTCCTACAATGAGCAGTTCTTC. It translates to CSADSGTSSYNEQFF.

The gene calls are TRBV13 and TRBJ2-7; TRBD2 is a possible D gene (5 bases). Trimming shortened V by 5 bases and J by 1 base, and 9 bases separated the two germline ends. This CDR3 contains 13 residues. Germline loops: CDR1 PRHDT, CDR2 FYEKMQ (reference sequence). This CDR3 reads CASSDGISYEQYF. Here the CDR3 DNA reads TGTGCCAGCAGCGACGGGATTTCCTACGAGCAGTACTTC.

The gene calls are TRBV18 and TRBJ2-5, with TRBD2 identical over 7 bases. CDR1 and CDR2 from the germline V gene are KGHSH and LQKENI. Unmatched junction bases numbered 8, after V lost 3 bases and J lost 4 bases. The CDR3 loop spans 15 amino acids. The DNA of the CDR3 is TGTGCCAGCTCACCGACTAGCCGATGGGTAGAGACCCAGTACTTC. Amino acids: CASSPTSRWVETQYF.

Many counts were recorded for this clone. CDR3 region: CASRSIDRAYEQYF. Here the CDR3 DNA reads TGTGCCAGCAGAAGTATAGACAGGGCCTACGAGCAGTACTTC. The chain links TRBV27 to TRBJ2-7, with 7 nucleotides matching TRBD1. Germline CDR1 and CDR2: MNHEY and SMNVEV (reference sequence). J was trimmed by 2 bases and V by 6 bases; bases with no gene match: 7. The length of the CDR3 is 14 residues.

The rearrangement uses TRBV5-1 and TRBJ2-7; 14 bases match TRBD2. The J segment lost 9 bases and the V segment lost 0 bases, leaving 8 bases of the junction unmatched. The CDR3 contains 16 residues. Germline values: CDR1 SGHRS, CDR2 YFSETQ. CDR3 sequence: CASSLETGLAGARQYF. As DNA, the CDR3 is TGCGCCAGCAGCTTGGAGACGGGACTAGCGGGAGCAAGGCAGTACTTC.

This clone was counted ten times or more. The genes are TRBV2 and TRBJ1-4; D not resolved. This CDR3 has 13 amino acids. The V gene lost 4 bases and the J gene lost 10 bases, with 13 bases spanning the gap. From germline, CDR1 is SNHLY and CDR2 FYNNEI. The CDR3 DNA sequence: TGTGCCAGCAGTGCTGACCCGGGTGGAAAACTGTTTTTT. Its translation is CASSADPGGKLFF.

V usage is TRBV5-1 and J usage is TRBJ2-7, with TRBD1 identical over 7 bases. The CDR3 has 14 amino acids. Looked up from germline, CDR1 is SGHRS and CDR2 is YFSETQ. Losses at the gene ends were 0 bases for V and 2 bases for J; bases not matched to a gene: 2. The CDR3: CASSLGQGPYEQYF. Written as DNA, the CDR3 is TGCGCCAGCAGCTTGGGACAGGGACCCTACGAGCAGTACTTC.

This clone counts as medium-sized. As DNA, the CDR3 is TGTGCCAGCAGCTCGGGGACTAGCTCAGAGACCCAGTACTTC. Translating gives CASSSGTSSETQYF. V is TRBV11-2 and J is TRBJ2-5; TRBD2 matches 9 bases. Germline V gene data show CDR1 as SGHAT and CDR2 as FQNNGV. The CDR3 runs 14 residues. The V gene end was trimmed by 4 bases and the J gene end by 4 bases; junction bases not matched to a gene: 4.

The chain has TRBV5-6 and TRBJ2-7; D is unclear. The CDR3 extends over 12 amino acids. Between the trimmed V and J ends, which lost 3 bases and 4 bases, there was a span of 8 bases. CDR1 is SGHDT and CDR2 is YYEEEE in the germline V gene. The CDR3: CASSSSGYEQYF. The CDR3 DNA reads TGTGCCAGCAGCTCGTCCGGGTACGAGCAGTACTTC.

This clone occurred a few times. This chain connects TRBV6-4 to TRBJ2-2, with no clear D. Trimming took 2 bases from V and 0 from J, leaving 1 base between them. The CDR3 spans 13 residues. Germline V gene lookup returns CDR1 MRHNA and CDR2 SNTAGT. The CDR3 sequence is CASSDTNTGELFF. The CDR3 DNA follows: TGTGCCAGCAGTGACACGAACACCGGGGAGCTGTTTTTT.

The chain couples TRBV18 to TRBJ2-7, with unresolved D. CDR3 size: 14 residues. Germline CDR1 reads KGHSH; CDR2 reads LQKENI. Deletions cut 4 bases from V and 2 bases from J, with 12 bases between. CDR3 in DNA: TGTGCCAGCTCACGGGATACTGGGACCTACGAGCAGTACTTC. It yields the protein CASSRDTGTYEQYF.

This clone was recorded at least ten times. Additional DNA sequences in this sample encode the identical CDR3. The gene calls are TRBV4-1 and TRBJ2-3; D is perhaps TRBD1 or TRBD2 (6 bases each). Trimming removed 0 bases from V and 4 bases from J, with 11 bases in between. Germline CDR1 and CDR2: MGHRA and YSYEKL. The CDR3 totals 15 residues. The DNA for the CDR3 is TGCGCCAGCAGCCAAGATAGGAGGGGGGCAGATACGCAGTATTTT. Protein sequence: CASSQDRRGADTQYF.

The chain employs TRBV20-1 and TRBJ1-2, with unresolved D. V shed 1 base and J shed 7 bases, with 4 bases lying between them. CDR1 DFQATT and CDR2 SNEGSKA come from the germline V gene (reference sequence). The CDR3 totals 10 residues. CDR3 DNA sequence: TGCAGTGCTAGAGTGGTTGGCTACACCTTC. It codes for CSARVVGYTF.

The chain couples TRBV13 to TRBJ2-7; D is perhaps TRBD1 (6 bases). Trimming cost V 5 bases and J 4 bases, with 15 bases left between them. The CDR3 loop spans 14 amino acids. Germline CDR1 is PRHDT and CDR2 is FYEKMQ (reference sequence). DNA of the CDR3: TGTGCCAGCAGCCTAAGACCACAGGGATACGAGCAGTACTTC. Translating it yields CASSLRPQGYEQYF.

The chain uses TRBV5-1 and TRBJ1-2; 8 bases are a match to TRBD1. Looked up from germline, CDR1 is SGHRS and CDR2 is YFSETQ. With V trimmed by 0 bases and J by 2 bases, 0 bases remained unmatched. CDR3 length: 14 residues. This CDR3 reads CASSLAGGNYGYTF. The CDR3 nucleotides are TGCGCCAGCAGCTTGGCAGGGGGCAACTATGGCTACACCTTC.

This clone is judged medium-sized. The chain combines TRBV6-1 with TRBJ1-2; D unclear. Trimming took off 10 bases at V and 3 bases at J, with 12 bases between the two ends. The germline V gene encodes CDR1 MNHNS and CDR2 SASEGT. The CDR3 has 12 residues. The CDR3 sequence: CATGFVDYGYTF. CDR3 coding DNA: TGTGCCACTGGGTTTGTTGACTATGGCTACACCTTC.

This clone was seen more than once but under ten times. The chain is built from TRBV2 and TRBJ2-7; D call uncertain. Germline CDR1 reads SNHLY; CDR2 reads FYNNEI. Trimming removed 4 bases from V and 1 base from J, with 8 bases in between. The CDR3 loop spans 13 amino acids. The CDR3 DNA reads TGTGCCAGCAGTGGGTCCTCATCCTACGAGCAGTACTTC. This translates into CASSGSSSYEQYF.

The chain employs TRBV4-1 and TRBJ2-2; a weak D match, TRBD2 (6 bases). V lost 2 bases and J 0 bases, leaving 19 bases between the germline ends. Germline CDR1 reads MGHRA; CDR2 reads YSYEKL. This CDR3 comprises 19 residues. DNA of the CDR3: TGCGCCAGCAGCCAATCCCCGACGGGGACTTCATCGAACACCGGGGAGCTGTTTTTT. It codes for CASSQSPTGTSSNTGELFF.